Sequencing of this T cell receptor (beta chain) was carried out in a study of blood T cell repertoires in COVID-19. The assay was immunoSEQ multiplex PCR, and TCRdb's table has in-frame clones only and misses some. The data contain 200,000 to 250,000 clones, under 90% of them singletons. The V gene lost 8 bases and the J gene lost 1 base, with 10 bases spanning the gap. Germline values: CDR1 MDHEN, CDR2 SYDVKM. The CDR3 length is 13 residues. The V call is TRBV28, the J call TRBJ2-3; possibly TRBD1 for D (5 bases). The origin of this receptor is a woman older than 75 with COVID-19, enrolled during active disease. Sequencing was performed on peripheral blood. Here the CDR3 DNA reads TGTGCCAGCCTTGTGACAGGCACAGATACGCAGTATTTT. Protein: CASLVTGTDTQYF.